Listed here is a single T cell receptor beta chain. The record originates from a study of T cell responses to AZD1222 COVID-19 vaccine. The protocol was immunoSEQ multiplex PCR, while the TCRdb copy is restricted to in-frame clones and leaves out a portion. The sample has about 130,000 clones, 88% seen once. Looked up from germline, CDR1 is SGHTA and CDR2 is FQGTGA. J lost 2 bases, V lost 4 bases, and 8 bases had no gene match. The CDR3 has 16 residues. This chain uses TRBV7-3 with TRBJ2-3; 8 positions match TRBD1. The clonotype was recovered from an adult who received the AZD1222 COVID-19 vaccine. Sequenced here: peripheral blood, sampled 28 days after the second AZD1222 dose. The CDR3 loop reads CASSSQGAHSTDTQYF. CDR3 bases: TGTGCCAGCAGCTCTCAGGGGGCGCATTCCACAGATACGCAGTATTTT.